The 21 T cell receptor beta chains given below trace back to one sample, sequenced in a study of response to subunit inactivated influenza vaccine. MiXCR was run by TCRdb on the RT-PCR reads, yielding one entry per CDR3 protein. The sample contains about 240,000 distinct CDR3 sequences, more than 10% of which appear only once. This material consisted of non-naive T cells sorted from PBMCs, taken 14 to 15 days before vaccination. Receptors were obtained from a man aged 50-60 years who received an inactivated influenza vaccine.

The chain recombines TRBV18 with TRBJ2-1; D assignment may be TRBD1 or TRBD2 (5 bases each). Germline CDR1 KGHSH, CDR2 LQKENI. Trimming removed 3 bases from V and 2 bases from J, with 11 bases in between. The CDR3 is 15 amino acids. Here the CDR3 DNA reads TGTGCCAGCTCACCGAGGGACGGGACCTACAATGAGCAGTTCTTC. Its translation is CASSPRDGTYNEQFF.

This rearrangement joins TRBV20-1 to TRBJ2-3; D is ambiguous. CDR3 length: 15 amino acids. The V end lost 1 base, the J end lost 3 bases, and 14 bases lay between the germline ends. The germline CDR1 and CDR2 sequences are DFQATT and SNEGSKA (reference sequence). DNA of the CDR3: TGCAGTGCTAGAGGGGGTAAACAGTTGACAGATACGCAGTATTTT. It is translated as CSARGGKQLTDTQYF.

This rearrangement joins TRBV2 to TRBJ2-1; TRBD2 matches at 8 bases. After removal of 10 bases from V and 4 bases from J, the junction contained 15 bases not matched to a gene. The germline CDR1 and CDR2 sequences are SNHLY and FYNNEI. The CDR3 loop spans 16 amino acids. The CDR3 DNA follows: TGTGCCATCGGCCGCGGGATTCGGGGGGGATACAATGAGCAGTTCTTC. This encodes CAIGRGIRGGYNEQFF. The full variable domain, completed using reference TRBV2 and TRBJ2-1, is EPEVTQTPSHQVTQMGQEVILRCVPISNHLYFYWYRQILGQKVEFLVSFYNNEISEKSEIFDDQFSVERPDGSNFTLKIRSTKLEDSAMYFCAIGRGIRGGYNEQFFGPGTRLTVL.

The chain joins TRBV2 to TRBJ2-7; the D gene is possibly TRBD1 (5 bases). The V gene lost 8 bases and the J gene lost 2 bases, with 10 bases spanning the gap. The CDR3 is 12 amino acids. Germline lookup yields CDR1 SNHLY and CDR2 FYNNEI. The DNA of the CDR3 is TGTGCCAGCCGAACAGGTACCTACGAGCAGTACTTC. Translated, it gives CASRTGTYEQYF.

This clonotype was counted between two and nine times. CDR3 nucleotides: TGTGCCAGCAGCTTAGCGGCCACCACTGGCTACGAGCAGTACTTC. Its translation is CASSLAATTGYEQYF. V is TRBV7-9 and J is TRBJ2-7; D not certain. V was cut by 0 bases and J by 3 bases, with 12 bases left in between. This CDR3 region has 15 residues. Looked up from germline, CDR1 is SEHNR and CDR2 is FQNEAQ (reference sequence).

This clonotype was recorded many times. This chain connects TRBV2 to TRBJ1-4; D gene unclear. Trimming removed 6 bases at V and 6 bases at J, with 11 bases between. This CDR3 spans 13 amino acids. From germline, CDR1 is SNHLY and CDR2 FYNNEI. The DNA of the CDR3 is TGTGCCAGCAGCCCGAATACGGATGAAAAACTGTTTTTT. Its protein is CASSPNTDEKLFF.

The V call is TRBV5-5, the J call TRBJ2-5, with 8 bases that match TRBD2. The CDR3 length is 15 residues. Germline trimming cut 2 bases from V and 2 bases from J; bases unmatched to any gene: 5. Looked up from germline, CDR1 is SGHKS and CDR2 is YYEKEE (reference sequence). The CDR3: CASSFGPGGQETQYF. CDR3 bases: TGTGCCAGCAGCTTCGGACCGGGAGGGCAAGAGACCCAGTACTTC.

DNA for the CDR3: TGTGCCAGCAGTTTAAACCAGGGTCTCTATGGCTACACCTTC. It is translated as CASSLNQGLYGYTF. The chain links TRBV12-3 or TRBV12-4 to TRBJ1-2, with a possible D match to TRBD1 (5 bases). V lost 2 bases and J 4 bases, leaving 11 bases between the germline ends. This CDR3 region has 14 residues.

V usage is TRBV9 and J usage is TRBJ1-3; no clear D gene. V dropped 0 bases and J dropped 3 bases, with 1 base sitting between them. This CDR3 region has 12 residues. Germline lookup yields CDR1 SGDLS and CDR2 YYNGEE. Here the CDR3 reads CASSVGGNTIYF. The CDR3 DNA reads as TGTGCCAGCAGCGTAGGTGGAAACACCATATATTTT.

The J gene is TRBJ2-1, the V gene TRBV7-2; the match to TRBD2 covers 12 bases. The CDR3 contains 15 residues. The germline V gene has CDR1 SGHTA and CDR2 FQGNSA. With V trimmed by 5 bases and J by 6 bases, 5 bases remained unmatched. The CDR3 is CASSLLAGGTNEQFF. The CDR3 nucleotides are TGTGCCAGCAGCCTGCTAGCGGGGGGGACCAATGAGCAGTTCTTC.

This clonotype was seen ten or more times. The CDR3 here is CASSLAGLVTGELFF. CDR3 bases: TGTGCCAGCAGCTTGGCGGGACTGGTCACCGGGGAGCTGTTTTTT. J is TRBJ2-2 and V is TRBV5-6; a weak D match, TRBD2 (6 bases). With 0 bases removed from V and 4 bases from J, the gap between germline ends came to 10 bases. Germline V gene sequence: CDR1 SGHDT, CDR2 YYEEEE. CDR3 length: 15 residues.

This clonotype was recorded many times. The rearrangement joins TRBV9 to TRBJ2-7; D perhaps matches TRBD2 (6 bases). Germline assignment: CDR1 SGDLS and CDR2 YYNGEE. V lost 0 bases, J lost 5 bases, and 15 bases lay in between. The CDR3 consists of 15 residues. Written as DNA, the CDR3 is TGTGCCAGCAGCGTAGGTGCTAGCGAGACTCACGAGCAGTACTTC. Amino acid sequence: CASSVGASETHEQYF.

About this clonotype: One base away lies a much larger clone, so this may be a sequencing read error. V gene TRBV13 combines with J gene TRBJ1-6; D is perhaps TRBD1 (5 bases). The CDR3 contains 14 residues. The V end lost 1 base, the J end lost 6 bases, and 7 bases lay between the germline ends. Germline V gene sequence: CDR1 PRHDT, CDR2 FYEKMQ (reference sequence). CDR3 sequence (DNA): TGTGCCAGCAGCTTAGACGGGGCTAATTCACCCCTCCACTTT. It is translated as CASSLDGANSPLHF.

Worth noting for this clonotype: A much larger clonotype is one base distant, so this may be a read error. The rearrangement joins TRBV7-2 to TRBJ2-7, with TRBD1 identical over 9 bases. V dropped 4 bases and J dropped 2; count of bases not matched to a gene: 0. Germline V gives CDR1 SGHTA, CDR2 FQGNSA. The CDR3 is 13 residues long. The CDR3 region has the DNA TGTGCCAGCAGCTGGACAGGGGCCTACGAGCAGTACTTC. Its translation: CASSWTGAYEQYF.

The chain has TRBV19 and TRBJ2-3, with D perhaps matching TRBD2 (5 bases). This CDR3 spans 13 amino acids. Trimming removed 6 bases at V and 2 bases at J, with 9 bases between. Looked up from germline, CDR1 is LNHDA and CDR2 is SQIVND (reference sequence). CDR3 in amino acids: CASRAAATDTQYF. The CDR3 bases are TGTGCCAGTAGAGCAGCGGCCACAGATACGCAGTATTTT.

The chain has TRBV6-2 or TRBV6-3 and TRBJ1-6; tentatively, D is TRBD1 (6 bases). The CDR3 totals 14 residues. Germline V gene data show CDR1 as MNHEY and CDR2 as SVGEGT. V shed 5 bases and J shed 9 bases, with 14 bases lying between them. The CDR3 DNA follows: TGTGCCAGCAGTCAACAGGGAGGTAGTTCACCCCTCCACTTT. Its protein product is CASSQQGGSSPLHF.

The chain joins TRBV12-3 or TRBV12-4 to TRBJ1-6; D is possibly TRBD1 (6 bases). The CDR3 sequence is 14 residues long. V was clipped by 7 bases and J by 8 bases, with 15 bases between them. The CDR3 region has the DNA TGTGCCAGCACCTTGGGCAGGGGCGATTCACCCCTCCACTTT. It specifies CASTLGRGDSPLHF.

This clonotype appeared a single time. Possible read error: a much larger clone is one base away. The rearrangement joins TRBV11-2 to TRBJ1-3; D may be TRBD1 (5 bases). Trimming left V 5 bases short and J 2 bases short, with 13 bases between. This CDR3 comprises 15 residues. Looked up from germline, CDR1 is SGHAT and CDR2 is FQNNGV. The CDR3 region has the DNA TGTGCCAGCAGCGCCTGGACATGGGCTGGAAACACCATATATTTT. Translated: CASSAWTWAGNTIYF.

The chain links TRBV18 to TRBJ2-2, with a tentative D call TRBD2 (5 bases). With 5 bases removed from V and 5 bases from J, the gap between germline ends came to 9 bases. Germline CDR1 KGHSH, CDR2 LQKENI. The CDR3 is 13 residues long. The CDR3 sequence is CASSATRTGELFF. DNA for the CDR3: TGTGCCAGCTCAGCAACTAGGACCGGGGAGCTGTTTTTT.

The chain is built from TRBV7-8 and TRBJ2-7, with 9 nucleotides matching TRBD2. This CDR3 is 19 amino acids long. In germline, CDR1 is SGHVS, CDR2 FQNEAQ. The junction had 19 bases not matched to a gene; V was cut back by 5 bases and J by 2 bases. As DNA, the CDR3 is TGTGCCAGCAGCCGACCCCGTCGCCAAAGCGGGGGGCAAACCTACGAGCAGTACTTC. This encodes CASSRPRRQSGGQTYEQYF.

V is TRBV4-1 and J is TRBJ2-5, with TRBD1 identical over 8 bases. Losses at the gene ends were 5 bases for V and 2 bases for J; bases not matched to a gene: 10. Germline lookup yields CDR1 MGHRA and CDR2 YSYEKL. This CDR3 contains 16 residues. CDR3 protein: CASSTQPTGVQETQYF. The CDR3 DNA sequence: TGCGCCAGCAGCACCCAACCGACAGGGGTACAAGAGACCCAGTACTTC.